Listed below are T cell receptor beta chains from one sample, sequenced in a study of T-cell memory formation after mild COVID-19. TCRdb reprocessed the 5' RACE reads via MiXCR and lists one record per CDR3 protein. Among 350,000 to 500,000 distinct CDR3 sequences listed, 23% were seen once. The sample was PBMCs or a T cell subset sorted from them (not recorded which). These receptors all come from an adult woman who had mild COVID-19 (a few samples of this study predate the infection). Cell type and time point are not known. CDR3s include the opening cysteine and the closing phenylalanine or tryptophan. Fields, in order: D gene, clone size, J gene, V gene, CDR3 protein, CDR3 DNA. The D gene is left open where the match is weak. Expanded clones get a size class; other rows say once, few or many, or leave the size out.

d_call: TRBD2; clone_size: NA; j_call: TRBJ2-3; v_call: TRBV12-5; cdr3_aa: CASGRPGLAGGTDTQYF; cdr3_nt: TGTGCTAGTGGTCGGCCCGGACTAGCGGGGGGCACAGATACGCAGTATTTT
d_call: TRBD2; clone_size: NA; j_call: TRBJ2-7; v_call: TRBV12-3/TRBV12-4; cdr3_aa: CASSQSGDRYEQYF; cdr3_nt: TGTGCCAGCAGTCAAAGCGGGGACCGCTACGAGCAGTACTTC
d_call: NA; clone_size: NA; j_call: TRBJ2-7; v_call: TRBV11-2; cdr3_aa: CASSLAEGGYEQYF; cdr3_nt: TGTGCCAGCAGCTTAGCGGAAGGAGGGTACGAGCAGTACTTC
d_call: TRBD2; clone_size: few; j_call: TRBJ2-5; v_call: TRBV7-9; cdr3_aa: CASSLRGLAVETQYF; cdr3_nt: TGTGCCAGCAGCTTAAGGGGACTAGCGGTAGAGACCCAGTACTTC
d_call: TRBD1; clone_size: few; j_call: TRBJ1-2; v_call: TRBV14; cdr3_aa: CASSQGRQGPYGYTF; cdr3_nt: TGTGCCAGCAGCCAAGGTAGACAGGGTCCCTATGGCTACACCTTC
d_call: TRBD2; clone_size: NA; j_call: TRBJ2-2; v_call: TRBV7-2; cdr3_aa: CASSLRREGRTGELFF; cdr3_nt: TGTGCCAGCAGCTTAAGGCGGGAGGGCCGCACCGGGGAGCTGTTTTTT
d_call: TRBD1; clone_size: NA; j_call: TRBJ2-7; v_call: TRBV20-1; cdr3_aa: CSALNSAGPGGHEQYF; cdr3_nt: TGCAGTGCCCTAAACTCAGCCGGTCCAGGGGGCCACGAGCAGTACTTC
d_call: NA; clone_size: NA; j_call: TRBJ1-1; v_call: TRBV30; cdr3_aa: CAWSKGQANTEAFF; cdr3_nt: TGTGCCTGGAGTAAGGGCCAGGCGAACACTGAAGCTTTCTTT
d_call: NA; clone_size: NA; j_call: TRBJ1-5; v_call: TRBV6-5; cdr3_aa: CASRGPGNQPQHF; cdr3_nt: TGTGCCAGCAGGGGGCCTGGCAATCAGCCCCAGCATTTT
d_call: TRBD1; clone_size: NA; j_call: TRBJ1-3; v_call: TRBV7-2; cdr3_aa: CASSQTGGRNTIYF; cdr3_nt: TGTGCCAGCAGCCAAACAGGGGGTAGGAACACCATATATTTT
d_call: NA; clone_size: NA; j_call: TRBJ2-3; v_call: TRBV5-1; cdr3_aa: CASSQRHRGTDTQYF; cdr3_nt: TGCGCCAGCAGCCAGAGGCATAGGGGTACAGATACGCAGTATTTT
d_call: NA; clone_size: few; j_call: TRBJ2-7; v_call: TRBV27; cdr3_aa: CASSFWGRSYEQYF; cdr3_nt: TGTGCCAGCAGTTTTTGGGGTAGGTCCTACGAGCAGTACTTC
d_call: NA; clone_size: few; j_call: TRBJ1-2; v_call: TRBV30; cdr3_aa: CAWSVLGRRSENYGYTF; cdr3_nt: TGTGCCTGGAGTGTATTAGGCCGGAGGAGTGAGAACTATGGCTACACCTTC
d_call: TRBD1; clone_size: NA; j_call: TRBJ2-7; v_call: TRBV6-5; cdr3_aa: CASSYGSGGEQYF; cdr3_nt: TGTGCCAGCAGTTACGGGTCAGGGGGAGAGCAGTACTTC
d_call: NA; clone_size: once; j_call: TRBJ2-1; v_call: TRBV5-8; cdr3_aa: CASSQRLPAYNEQFF; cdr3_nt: TGTGCCAGCAGCCAGCGACTACCGGCCTACAATGAGCAGTTCTTC
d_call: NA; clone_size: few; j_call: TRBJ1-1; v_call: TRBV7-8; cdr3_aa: CASSFQPGKVIEAFF; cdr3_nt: TGTGCCAGCAGCTTTCAACCGGGAAAGGTTATTGAAGCTTTCTTT
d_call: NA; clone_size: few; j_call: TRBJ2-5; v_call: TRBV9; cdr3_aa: CASSVAGPQETQYF; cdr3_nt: TGTGCCAGCAGCGTAGCGGGGCCCCAAGAGACCCAGTACTTC
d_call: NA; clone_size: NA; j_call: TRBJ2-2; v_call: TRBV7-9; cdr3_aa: CASSLGERTGELFF; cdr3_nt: TGTGCCAGCAGCTTGGGGGAGAGAACCGGGGAGCTGTTTTTT
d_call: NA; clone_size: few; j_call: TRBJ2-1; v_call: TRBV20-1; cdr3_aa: CSAPRLGSYNEQFF; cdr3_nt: TGCAGTGCTCCCCGACTAGGCTCCTACAATGAGCAGTTCTTC
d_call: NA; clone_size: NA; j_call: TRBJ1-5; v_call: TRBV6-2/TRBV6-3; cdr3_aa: CASSTVNQPQHF; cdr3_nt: TGTGCCAGCAGTACCGTGAATCAGCCCCAGCATTTT
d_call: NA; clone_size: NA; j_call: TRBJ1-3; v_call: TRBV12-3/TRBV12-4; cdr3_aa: CASTPGNTIYF; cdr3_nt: TGTGCCAGCACACCTGGAAACACCATATATTTT
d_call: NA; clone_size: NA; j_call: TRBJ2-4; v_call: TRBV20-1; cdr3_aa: CSARPQGLTLAKNIQYF; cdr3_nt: TGCAGTGCTAGACCCCAGGGCCTGACACTAGCCAAAAACATTCAGTACTTC
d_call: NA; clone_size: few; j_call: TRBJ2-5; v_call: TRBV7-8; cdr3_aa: CASSHRGAGETQYF; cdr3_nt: TGTGCCAGCAGCCATAGGGGGGCTGGGGAGACCCAGTACTTC
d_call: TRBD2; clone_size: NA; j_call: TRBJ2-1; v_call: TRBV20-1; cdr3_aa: CSARDLASGRDVEQFF; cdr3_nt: TGCAGTGCTAGAGATCTGGCTAGCGGGAGGGACGTTGAGCAGTTCTTC
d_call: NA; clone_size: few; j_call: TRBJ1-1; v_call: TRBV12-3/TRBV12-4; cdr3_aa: CATQLDLGSTEAFF; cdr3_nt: TGTGCCACCCAACTGGACCTAGGGAGCACTGAAGCTTTCTTT
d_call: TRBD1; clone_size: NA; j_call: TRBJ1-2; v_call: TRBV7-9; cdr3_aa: CASSAGQGVVYGYTF; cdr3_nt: TGTGCCAGCAGCGCCGGACAGGGGGTTGTCTATGGCTACACCTTC
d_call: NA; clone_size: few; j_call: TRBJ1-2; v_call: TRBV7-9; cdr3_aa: CASSVPSRNYGYTF; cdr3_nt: TGTGCCAGCAGCGTTCCTAGCAGAAACTATGGCTACACCTTC
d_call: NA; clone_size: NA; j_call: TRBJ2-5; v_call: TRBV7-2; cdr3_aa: CASSLNRNQETQYF; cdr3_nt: TGTGCCAGCAGCTTAAACCGAAACCAAGAGACCCAGTACTTC
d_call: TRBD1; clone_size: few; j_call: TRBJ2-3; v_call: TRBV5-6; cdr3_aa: CASSPGQGKMTDTQYF; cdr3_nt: TGTGCCAGCAGCCCCGGACAGGGGAAGATGACAGATACGCAGTATTTT
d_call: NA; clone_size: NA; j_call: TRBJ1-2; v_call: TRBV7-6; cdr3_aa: CASSPSAGSYGYTF; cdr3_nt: TGTGCCAGCAGCCCAAGCGCAGGGTCCTATGGCTACACCTTC